This T cell receptor (beta chain) was found in a study of memory CD4+ T cells and cytomegalovirus serostatus. In the study overall: Of the healthy Belgian adults, 8 to 10 were CMV seropositive and 20 to 25 seronegative.

Findings and limits, study-wide: Of approximately 150 reported CMV TCRbeta sequences, roughly 70 were found in memory CD4+ repertoires. Suggested: most of the CMV-linked TCR signature lies in CD4+ memory cells.

Single viable CD3+CD4+CD8-CD45RO+ cells were sorted as the memory CD4+ T cells. After thawing, CD4+ T cells were positively selected. As for this clone: The antigen remains unidentified.

Germline V CDR1 and CDR2: MNHNS, SASEGT. The V and J ends lost 6 bases and 3 bases, in that order; junction bases with no gene match: 9. This CDR3 is 15 amino acids long. Assay used: immunoSEQ multiplex PCR; TCRdb lists only in-frame clones, some missing. The table includes 55,000 to 75,000 clones, around 86% detected once. Sequences were obtained from memory CD4+ T cells from blood. The receptor was derived from an adult in good health and CMV-seronegative. This rearrangement joins TRBV6-1 to TRBJ2-3; the match to TRBD1 covers 7 bases. The CDR3: CASSAGGSGTDTQYF. DNA for the CDR3: TGTGCCAGCAGCGCAGGGGGATCTGGTACAGATACGCAGTATTTT.